A single sample is the source of the 5 T cell receptor beta chains below, sequenced in a study of early T cells in non-severe SARS-CoV-2 infection (dated by TCRdb to about 2021). Libraries came from 5' RACE. TCRdb shows the sequencer as NextSeq 500. The raw public reads went through TCRdb reprocessing: fastp at Q25, MiXCR clone calling, in-frame beta chains kept. Identical CDR3 proteins give one entry, which carries the most common genes and DNA. In all, the sample holds tens of thousands of distinct CDR3 sequences, and less than 15% of those were seen once. The leading ten clones occupy more than 8.5% of the sample. Specimen: whole blood. The receptors were gathered from an adult who was a healthcare worker with PCR-confirmed SARS-CoV-2 infection or an uninfected control (not recorded which).

This clonotype was observed a handful of times. The V and J genes are TRBV20-1 and TRBJ2-3; D might be TRBD1 or TRBD2, each matching 5 bases. Germline CDR1 DFQATT, CDR2 SNEGSKA (reference sequence). Trimming took 6 bases from V and 5 from J, leaving 15 bases between them. The CDR3 spans 13 residues. The CDR3 DNA reads TGCAGTGCCCTTAAACGGGGCGTAGATACGCAGTATTTT. Amino acid sequence: CSALKRGVDTQYF.

Many counts were recorded for this clonotype. The chain has TRBV20-1 and TRBJ2-6; D might be TRBD1 or TRBD2, each matching 6 bases. Germline V gene lookup returns CDR1 DFQATT and CDR2 SNEGSKA (reference sequence). V was clipped by 2 bases and J by 4 bases, with 12 bases between them. The CDR3 runs to 15 residues. The CDR3 loop is CSARRGAPGANVLTF. DNA for the CDR3: TGCAGTGCTAGAAGGGGGGCCCCCGGGGCCAACGTCCTGACTTTC.

The sample holds many counts of this clonotype. The chain combines TRBV28 with TRBJ1-1, with D maybe TRBD1 (6 bases). Germline-derived CDR1 and CDR2 are MDHEN and SYDVKM. The germline V and J ends were trimmed by 4 bases and 0 bases, with 15 bases remaining between them. This CDR3 region has 16 residues. CDR3 sequence (DNA): TGTGCCAGCAGTTACACAAGGGGGGAATTGAACACTGAAGCTTTCTTT. It is translated as CASSYTRGELNTEAFF.

This sequence joins TRBV5-1 and TRBJ2-3; 10 bases are a match to TRBD2. Germline V gives CDR1 SGHRS, CDR2 YFSETQ. Unmatched junction bases numbered 4, after V lost 0 bases and J lost 9 bases. There are 14 residues in the CDR3. DNA of the CDR3: TGCGCCAGCAGCTTGGAGGTAGCGGGAGGAACGCAGTATTTT. As protein: CASSLEVAGGTQYF.

This clonotype was found many times. The CDR3 protein is CASSQGQALNYGYTF. CDR3 sequence (DNA): TGCGCCAGCAGCCAAGGACAGGCCTTAAACTATGGCTACACCTTC. This chain connects TRBV4-1 to TRBJ1-2; D may be TRBD1 (6 bases). The germline V gene encodes CDR1 MGHRA and CDR2 YSYEKL. The V gene lost 1 base and the J gene lost 2 bases, with 11 bases spanning the gap. The CDR3 is made up of 15 amino acids.